Presented here are 21 T cell receptor beta chains from one specimen sequenced in a study of T cells in Graves' hyperthyroidism and ophthalmopathy. The CDR3 regions of TCR beta were amplified from RNA transcripts. Initially, a first-round RT-PCR of the TCR CDR3 employed the HTBI primer set. MiXCR was run by TCRdb on the multiplex PCR reads, yielding one entry per CDR3 protein. The sample gives around 560,000 distinct CDR3 sequences, roughly a sixth of which show up once; around 19% is in the top ten. Sequencing used blood. These receptors all come from a woman under 30 with Graves' hyperthyroidism.

This clonotype is medium-sized by share. The rearrangement uses TRBV3-1 and TRBJ2-2; 8 bases fit TRBD2. The CDR3 is 15 residues long. In germline, CDR1 is LGHDT, CDR2 YNNKEL (reference sequence). With 2 bases clipped from V and 8 bases from J, the junction kept 7 bases outside the gene matches. The CDR3 here is CASSQRAGAGGELFF. DNA for the CDR3: TGTGCCAGCAGCCAACGAGCGGGGGCAGGGGGGGAGCTGTTTTTT.

The chain combines TRBV29-1 with TRBJ2-1, with D possibly being TRBD1 (6 bases). Germline-derived CDR1 and CDR2 are SQVTM and ANQGSEA. Trimming cost V 7 bases and J 0 bases, with 13 bases left between them. The CDR3 has 14 residues. The CDR3 loop is CSGGARGSYNEQFF. Here the CDR3 DNA reads TGCAGCGGAGGGGCCAGGGGCTCCTACAATGAGCAGTTCTTC.

This clonotype was observed a handful of times. The chain has TRBV30 and TRBJ2-3, with D maybe TRBD1 (6 bases). The CDR3 contains 15 residues. V was shortened by 3 bases and J by 2 bases, with 15 bases between the two germline ends. CDR1 is GTSNPN, CDR2 SVGIG, per germline (reference sequence). As DNA, the CDR3 is TGTGCCTGGAGCGACTCCGGGACATACACAGATACGCAGTATTTT. Its protein is CAWSDSGTYTDTQYF.

The gene calls are TRBV4-2 and TRBJ1-1; no clear D. CDR1 LGHNA and CDR2 YNFKEQ come from the germline V gene. The CDR3 runs to 13 residues. The V and J ends lost 0 bases and 1 base respectively, with 3 bases between them. CDR3 sequence: CASSQERNTEAFF. CDR3 coding DNA: TGTGCCAGCAGCCAAGAAAGGAACACTGAAGCTTTCTTT.

This clonotype has ten or more counts. A read error may be the cause here, since a much bigger clone is one base away. The chain combines TRBV28 with TRBJ1-1, with D uncertain. The CDR3 has 12 residues. V was pared by 7 bases and J by 1 base, with 7 bases between. Germline assignment: CDR1 MDHEN and CDR2 SYDVKM. CDR3 DNA: TGTGCCAGCAACCAAGGGAACACTGAAGCTTTCTTT. This gives the protein CASNQGNTEAFF.

This clonotype appeared many times. V is TRBV3-1 and J is TRBJ1-2; tentative D call: TRBD1 (5 bases). Per germline, CDR1 LGHDT and CDR2 YNNKEL (reference sequence). With 6 bases removed from V and 2 bases from J, the gap between germline ends came to 13 bases. The CDR3 loop spans 14 amino acids. CDR3 loop: CASSRGGGNYGYTF. CDR3 in DNA: TGTGCCAGCAGTCGCGGGGGGGGAAACTATGGCTACACCTTC.

This chain links TRBV12-3 or TRBV12-4 with TRBJ2-2, with a tentative D call TRBD2 (6 bases). The CDR3 sequence is 15 residues long. Trimming pared 3 bases from V and 3 bases from J, leaving 11 bases between. CDR3 loop: CASSFTPSDTGELFF. The CDR3 DNA reads as TGTGCCAGCAGTTTTACTCCTAGCGACACCGGGGAGCTGTTTTTT.

This clonotype has just a few counts. This chain joins TRBV5-1 and TRBJ2-2; TRBD1 might be the D (5 bases). The germline CDR1 and CDR2 sequences are SGHRS and YFSETQ. The CDR3 contains 18 residues. V lost 0 bases, J lost 0 bases, and 15 bases lay in between. The CDR3 spells CASSLEVQGIPNTGELFF. CDR3 coding DNA: TGCGCCAGCAGCTTGGAAGTTCAGGGTATTCCGAACACCGGGGAGCTGTTTTTT.

In the case of this clonotype: As the CDR3 is not closed by the conserved phenylalanine or tryptophan, this likely results from a read error. This chain joins TRBV9 and TRBJ1-1; D gene uncertain. Germline CDR1 reads SGDLS; CDR2 reads YYNGEE. V was shortened by 0 bases and J by 1 base, with 4 bases between the two germline ends. The CDR3 is 13 amino acids. The CDR3 DNA is TGTGCCAGCAGCGTAGAACCGAACACTGAAGCTTTCTCT. Its protein is CASSVEPNTEAFS.

This clonotype was observed a few times. V usage is TRBV9 and J usage is TRBJ2-6, with D possibly being TRBD1 or TRBD2 (5 bases each). From germline, CDR1 is SGDLS and CDR2 YYNGEE. The CDR3 consists of 17 residues. With 0 bases removed from V and 0 bases from J, the gap between germline ends came to 10 bases. The CDR3 loop reads CASSVGDAGSGANVLTF. CDR3 DNA sequence: TGTGCCAGCAGCGTAGGGGACGCCGGCTCTGGGGCCAACGTCCTGACTTTC.

The V call is TRBV24-1, the J call TRBJ2-2; 7 nucleotides agree with TRBD2. V shed 4 bases and J 1 base; nucleotides not matched to a gene: 2. The CDR3 loop spans 15 amino acids. Germline loops: CDR1 KGHDR, CDR2 SFDVKD. As DNA, the CDR3 is TGTGCCACCAGTGACGGACTAGGGAACACCGGGGAGCTGTTTTTT. Protein product: CATSDGLGNTGELFF.

This clonotype came up many times. This chain uses TRBV5-5 with TRBJ2-7; the match to TRBD1 covers 11 bases. The CDR3 loop spans 16 amino acids. After removal of 2 bases from V and 5 bases from J, the junction contained 9 bases not matched to a gene. Germline lookup yields CDR1 SGHKS and CDR2 YYEKEE (reference sequence). The CDR3 spells CASSFRPDRGLDEQYF. CDR3 bases: TGTGCCAGCAGCTTTAGGCCGGACAGGGGGCTTGACGAGCAGTACTTC.

This clonotype appeared a single time. The chain carries TRBV24-1 and TRBJ2-3, with a possible D match to TRBD1 (6 bases). This CDR3 is built from 16 residues. Trimming pared 0 bases from V and 1 base from J, leaving 10 bases between. Germline V gene sequence: CDR1 KGHDR, CDR2 SFDVKD. CDR3: CATSDLVGARTDTQYF. The CDR3 DNA sequence: TGTGCCACCAGTGATTTGGTGGGGGCCCGCACAGATACGCAGTATTTT.

In this sample, this clonotype turned up a few times. The rearrangement joins TRBV19 to TRBJ1-5; the D gene is possibly TRBD1 (5 bases). Deletions cut 7 bases from V and 0 bases from J, with 10 bases between. Germline V gives CDR1 LNHDA, CDR2 SQIVND (reference sequence). There are 14 residues in the CDR3. The CDR3 coding sequence is TGTGCCAGTAACCCGGGACTTAGCAATCAGCCCCAGCATTTT. Amino acids: CASNPGLSNQPQHF.

This clonotype was seen a handful of times. This chain connects TRBV28 to TRBJ2-7; 7 bases line up with TRBD2. The trim removed 6 bases at V and 4 bases at J, leaving 12 bases unmatched. This CDR3 has 15 amino acids. Germline values: CDR1 MDHEN, CDR2 SYDVKM. CDR3 residues: CASSPGWAGVYEQYF. For the CDR3, the DNA is TGTGCCAGCAGCCCCGGCTGGGCGGGAGTTTACGAGCAGTACTTC.

This sequence joins TRBV4-3 and TRBJ2-1; D unresolved. The CDR3 is made up of 15 amino acids. The V gene's germline CDR1 is LGHNA and CDR2 YSLEER. Trimming stripped 1 base from V and 4 bases from J, with 11 bases between. CDR3 sequence: CASSQGRVGYNEQFF. CDR3 nucleotides: TGCGCCAGCAGCCAAGGGAGAGTAGGGTACAATGAGCAGTTCTTC.

This clonotype has a count of ten or more. The chain couples TRBV2 to TRBJ2-7; a possible D gene is TRBD1 (6 bases). This CDR3 region has 13 residues. Germline V gives CDR1 SNHLY, CDR2 FYNNEI. The V end lost 4 bases, the J end lost 3 bases, and 10 bases lay between the germline ends. CDR3 DNA: TGTGCCAGCAGTGTCGGGACAAACTACGAGCAGTACTTC. It translates to CASSVGTNYEQYF.

The chain has TRBV6-5 and TRBJ2-7, with D possibly matching TRBD1 (6 bases). Trimming took off 2 bases at V and 0 bases at J, with 11 bases between the two ends. The V gene's germline CDR1 is MNHEY and CDR2 SVGAGI. CDR3 size: 15 residues. In DNA form, the CDR3 reads TGTGCCAGCAGTTACGGGCAGGGGAGCTCCTACGAGCAGTACTTC. Protein sequence: CASSYGQGSSYEQYF.

This clonotype has at least ten counts. The genes are TRBV5-1 and TRBJ2-3, with 10 bases that match TRBD2. V lost 1 base to trimming and J lost 0 bases; unmatched junction nucleotides: 5. CDR1 is SGHRS and CDR2 is YFSETQ in the germline V gene. The CDR3 extends over 17 amino acids. CDR3 coding DNA: TGCGCCAGCAGCTTGTCTCGTAGCGGGGGGAGCACAGATACGCAGTATTTT. Translating it yields CASSLSRSGGSTDTQYF. Looking up the rest from reference TRBV5-1 and TRBJ2-3 gives the full variable domain: KAGVTQTPRYLIKTRGQQVTLSCSPISGHRSVSWYQQTPGQGLQFLFEYFSETQRNKGNFPGRFSGRQFSNSRSEMNVSTLELGDSALYLCASSLSRSGGSTDTQYFGPGTRLTVL.

A few counts support this clonotype. The rearrangement uses TRBV10-1 and TRBJ2-3; tentative D call: TRBD2 (6 bases). The CDR3 loop spans 15 amino acids. Trimming took off 4 bases at V and 3 bases at J, with 14 bases between the two ends. The germline V gene has CDR1 WNHNN and CDR2 SYGVQD (reference sequence). CDR3 sequence reads: CASSGRGNGTDTQYF. CDR3 nucleotides: TGCGCCAGCAGTGGACGGGGGAATGGTACAGATACGCAGTATTTT.

CDR3 nucleotides: TGTGCCACCAGCAGAGATCCGTGGACGACAATCGTGTCGGAGTTCTTC. This gives the protein CATSRDPWTTIVSEFF. The chain combines TRBV15 with TRBJ2-1; D is undetermined. The V end was cut by 0 bases, the J end by 14 bases, with 23 bases between. This CDR3 has 16 residues. The germline V gene encodes CDR1 LNHNV and CDR2 YYDKDF (reference sequence).